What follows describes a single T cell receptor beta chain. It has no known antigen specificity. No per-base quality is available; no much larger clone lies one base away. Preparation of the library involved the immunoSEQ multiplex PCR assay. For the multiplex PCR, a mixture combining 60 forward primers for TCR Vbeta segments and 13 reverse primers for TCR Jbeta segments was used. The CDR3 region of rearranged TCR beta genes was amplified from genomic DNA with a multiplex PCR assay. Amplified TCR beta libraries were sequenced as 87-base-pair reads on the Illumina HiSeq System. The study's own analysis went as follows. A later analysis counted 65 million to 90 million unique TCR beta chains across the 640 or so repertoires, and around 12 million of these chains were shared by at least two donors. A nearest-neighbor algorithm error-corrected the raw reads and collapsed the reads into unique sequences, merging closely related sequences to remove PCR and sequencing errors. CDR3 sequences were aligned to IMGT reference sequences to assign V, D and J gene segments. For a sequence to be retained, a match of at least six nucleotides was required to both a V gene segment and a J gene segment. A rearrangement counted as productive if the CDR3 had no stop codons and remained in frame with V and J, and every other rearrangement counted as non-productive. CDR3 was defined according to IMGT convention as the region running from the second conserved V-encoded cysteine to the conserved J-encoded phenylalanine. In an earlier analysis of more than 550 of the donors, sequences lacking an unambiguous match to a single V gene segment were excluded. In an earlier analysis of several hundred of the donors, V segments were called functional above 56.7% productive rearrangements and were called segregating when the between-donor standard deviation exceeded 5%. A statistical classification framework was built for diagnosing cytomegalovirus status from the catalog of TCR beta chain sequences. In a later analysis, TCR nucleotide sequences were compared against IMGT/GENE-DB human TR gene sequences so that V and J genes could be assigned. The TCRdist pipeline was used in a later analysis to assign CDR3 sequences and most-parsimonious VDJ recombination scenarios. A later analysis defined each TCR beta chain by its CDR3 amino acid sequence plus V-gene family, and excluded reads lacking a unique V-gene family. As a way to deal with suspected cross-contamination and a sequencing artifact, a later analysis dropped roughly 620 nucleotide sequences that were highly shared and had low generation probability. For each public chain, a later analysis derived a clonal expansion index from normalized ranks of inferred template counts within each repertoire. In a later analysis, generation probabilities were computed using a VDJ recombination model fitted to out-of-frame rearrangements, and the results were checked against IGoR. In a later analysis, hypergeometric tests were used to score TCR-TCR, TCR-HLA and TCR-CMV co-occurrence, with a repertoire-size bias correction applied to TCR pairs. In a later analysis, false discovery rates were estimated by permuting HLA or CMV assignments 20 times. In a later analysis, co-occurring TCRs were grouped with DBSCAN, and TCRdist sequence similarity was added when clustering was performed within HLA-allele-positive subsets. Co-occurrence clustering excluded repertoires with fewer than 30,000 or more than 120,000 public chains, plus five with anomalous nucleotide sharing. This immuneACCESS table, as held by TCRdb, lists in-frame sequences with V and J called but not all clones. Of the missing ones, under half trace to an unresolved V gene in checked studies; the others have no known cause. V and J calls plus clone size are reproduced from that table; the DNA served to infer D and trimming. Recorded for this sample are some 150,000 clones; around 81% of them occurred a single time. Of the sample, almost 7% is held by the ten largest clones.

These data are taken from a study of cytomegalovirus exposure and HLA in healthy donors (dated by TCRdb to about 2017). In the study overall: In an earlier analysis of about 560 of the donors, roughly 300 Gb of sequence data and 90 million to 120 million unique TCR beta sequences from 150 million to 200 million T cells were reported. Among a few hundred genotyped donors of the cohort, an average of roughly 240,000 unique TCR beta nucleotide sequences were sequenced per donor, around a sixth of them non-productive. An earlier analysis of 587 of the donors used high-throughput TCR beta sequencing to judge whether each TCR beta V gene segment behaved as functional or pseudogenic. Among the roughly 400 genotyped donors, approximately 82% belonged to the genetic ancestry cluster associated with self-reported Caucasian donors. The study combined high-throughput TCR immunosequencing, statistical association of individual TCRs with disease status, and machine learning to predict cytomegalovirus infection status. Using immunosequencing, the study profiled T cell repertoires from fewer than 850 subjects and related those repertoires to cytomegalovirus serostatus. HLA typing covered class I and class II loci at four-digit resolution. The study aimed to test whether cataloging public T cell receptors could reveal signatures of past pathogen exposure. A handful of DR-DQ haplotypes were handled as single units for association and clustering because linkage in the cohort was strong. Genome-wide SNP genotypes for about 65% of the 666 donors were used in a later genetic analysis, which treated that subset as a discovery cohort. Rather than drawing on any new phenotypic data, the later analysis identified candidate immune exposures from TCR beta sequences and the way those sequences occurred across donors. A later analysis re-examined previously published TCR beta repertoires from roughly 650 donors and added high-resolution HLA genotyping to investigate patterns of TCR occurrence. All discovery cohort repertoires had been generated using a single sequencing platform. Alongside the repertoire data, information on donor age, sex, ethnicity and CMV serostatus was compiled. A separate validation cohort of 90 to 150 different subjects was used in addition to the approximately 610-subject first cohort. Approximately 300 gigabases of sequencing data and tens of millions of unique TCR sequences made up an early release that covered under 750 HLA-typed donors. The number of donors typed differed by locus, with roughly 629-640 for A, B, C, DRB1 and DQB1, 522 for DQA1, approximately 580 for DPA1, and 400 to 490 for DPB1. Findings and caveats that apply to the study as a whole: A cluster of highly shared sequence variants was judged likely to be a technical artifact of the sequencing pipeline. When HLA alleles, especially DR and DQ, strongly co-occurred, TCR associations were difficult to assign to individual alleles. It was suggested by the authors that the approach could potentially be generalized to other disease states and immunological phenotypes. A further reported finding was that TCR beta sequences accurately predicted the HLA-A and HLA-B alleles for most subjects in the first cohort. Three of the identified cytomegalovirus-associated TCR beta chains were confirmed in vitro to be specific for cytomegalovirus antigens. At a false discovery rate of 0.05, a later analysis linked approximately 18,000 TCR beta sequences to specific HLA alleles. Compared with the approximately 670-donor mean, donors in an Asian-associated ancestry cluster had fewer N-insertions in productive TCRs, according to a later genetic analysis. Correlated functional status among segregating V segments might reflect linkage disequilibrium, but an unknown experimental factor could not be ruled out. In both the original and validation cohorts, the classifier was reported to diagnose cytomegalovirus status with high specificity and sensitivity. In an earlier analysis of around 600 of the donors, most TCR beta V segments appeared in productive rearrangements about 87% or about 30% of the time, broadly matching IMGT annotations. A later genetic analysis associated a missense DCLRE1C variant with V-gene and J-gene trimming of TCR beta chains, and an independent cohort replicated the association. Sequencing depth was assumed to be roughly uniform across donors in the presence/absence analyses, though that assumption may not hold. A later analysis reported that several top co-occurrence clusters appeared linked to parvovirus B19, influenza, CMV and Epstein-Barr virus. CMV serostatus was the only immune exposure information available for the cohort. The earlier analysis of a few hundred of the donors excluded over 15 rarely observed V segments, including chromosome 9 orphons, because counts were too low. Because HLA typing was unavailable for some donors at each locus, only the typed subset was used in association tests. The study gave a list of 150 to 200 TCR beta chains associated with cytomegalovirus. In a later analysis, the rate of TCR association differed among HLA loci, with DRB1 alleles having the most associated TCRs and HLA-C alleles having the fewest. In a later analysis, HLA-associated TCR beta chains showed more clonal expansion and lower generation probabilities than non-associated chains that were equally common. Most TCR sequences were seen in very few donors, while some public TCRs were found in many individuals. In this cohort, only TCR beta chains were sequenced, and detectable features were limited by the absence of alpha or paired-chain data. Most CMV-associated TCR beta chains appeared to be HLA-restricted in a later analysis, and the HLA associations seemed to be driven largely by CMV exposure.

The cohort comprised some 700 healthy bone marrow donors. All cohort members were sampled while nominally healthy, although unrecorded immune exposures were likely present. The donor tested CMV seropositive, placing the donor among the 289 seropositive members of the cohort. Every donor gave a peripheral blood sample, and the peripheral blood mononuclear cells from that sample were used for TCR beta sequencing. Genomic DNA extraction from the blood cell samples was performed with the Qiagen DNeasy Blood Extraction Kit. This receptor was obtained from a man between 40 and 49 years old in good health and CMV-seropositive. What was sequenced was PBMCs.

The CDR3 loop reads CASSDSQGWVIRELFF. In nucleotides, the sequence is TGCGCCAGCAGCGATTCACAGGGTTGGGTCATCAGGGAGCTGTTTTTT. Recombination connected TRBV5-1 to TRBJ2-2, and perhaps TRBD1 as D gene, on 6 matching bases. The germline V gene yields SGHRS for CDR1 and YFSETQ for CDR2. V loses 4 bases of germline sequence and J loses 9 bases, and the interval between the two ends is 22 bases. Including the terminal cysteine and phenylalanine, the CDR3 comprises 16 residues. Kept here is only the CDR3 DNA, which spans 48 bases and is read in frame from base 1.